These T cell receptor beta chains were read from a single sample in a study of blood T cell repertoires in COVID-19. Clones were read by immunoSEQ multiplex PCR, and TCRdb kept only the in-frame ones, dropping some. The sample lists 81,000 or so clones; 75% to 90% were seen once. The source material was peripheral blood. The source is a man between 70 and 80 years old with active or convalescent COVID-19. Both conserved end residues are part of each CDR3. A D gene is named only where the DNA matches it firmly. Clone size is shown for a subset of rows, as once, few, many or a class of expanded clone.

j_call: TRBJ2-7
clone_size: .
d_call: TRBD1
v_call: TRBV5-6
cdr3_aa: CASSSRGLVVEQYF
cdr3_nt: TGTGCCAGCAGCTCCAGGGGGCTGGTGGTCGAACAGTACTTC

j_call: TRBJ2-3
clone_size: .
d_call: TRBD2
v_call: TRBV9
cdr3_aa: CASSAGLAGATQYF
cdr3_nt: TGTGCCAGCAGCGCGGGACTAGCGGGGGCCACGCAGTATTTT

j_call: TRBJ1-1
clone_size: .
d_call: TRBD1
v_call: TRBV7-2
cdr3_aa: CASSFLDRGGGRNTEAFF
cdr3_nt: TGTGCCAGCAGCTTTTTGGACAGGGGGGGAGGACGGAACACTGAAGCTTTCTTT

j_call: TRBJ1-1
clone_size: .
d_call: .
v_call: TRBV7-9
cdr3_aa: CASTLTGGGTEAFF
cdr3_nt: TGTGCCAGCACCTTAACGGGGGGTGGTACTGAAGCTTTCTTT

j_call: TRBJ1-2
clone_size: once
d_call: .
v_call: TRBV25-1
cdr3_aa: CASSEGTGSYGYTF
cdr3_nt: TGTGCCAGCAGTGAAGGTACAGGCTCCTATGGCTACACCTTC

j_call: TRBJ2-7
clone_size: .
d_call: .
v_call: TRBV5-4
cdr3_aa: CASSLPGGSGSSYEQYF
cdr3_nt: TGTGCCAGCAGCTTGCCCGGAGGGTCAGGGAGTTCCTACGAGCAGTACTTC

j_call: TRBJ2-6
clone_size: .
d_call: TRBD1
v_call: TRBV28
cdr3_aa: CASSQNPQGASTYGANVLTF
cdr3_nt: TGTGCCAGCAGCCAGAATCCACAGGGGGCGAGTACTTATGGGGCCAACGTCCTGACTTTC

j_call: TRBJ1-1
clone_size: .
d_call: .
v_call: TRBV12-3/TRBV12-4
cdr3_aa: CASSLAGGTEAFF
cdr3_nt: TGTGCCAGCAGTTTAGCCGGGGGGACTGAAGCTTTCTTT

j_call: TRBJ1-1
clone_size: .
d_call: .
v_call: TRBV15
cdr3_aa: CATSGQLNTEAFF
cdr3_nt: TGTGCCACCAGCGGCCAGTTGAACACTGAAGCTTTCTTT

j_call: TRBJ1-1
clone_size: once
d_call: .
v_call: TRBV6-4
cdr3_aa: CASSGEPGTEAFF
cdr3_nt: TGTGCCAGCAGTGGCGAACCCGGGACTGAAGCTTTCTTT

j_call: TRBJ2-3
clone_size: .
d_call: .
v_call: TRBV18
cdr3_aa: CASSPLSSSTDTQYF
cdr3_nt: TGTGCCAGCTCACCACTATCCTCTAGCACAGATACGCAGTATTTT

j_call: TRBJ2-3
clone_size: .
d_call: TRBD2
v_call: TRBV2
cdr3_aa: CASRETSGGAPDTQYF
cdr3_nt: TGTGCCAGCAGGGAAACTAGCGGGGGGGCCCCAGATACGCAGTATTTT

j_call: TRBJ1-1
clone_size: .
d_call: .
v_call: TRBV5-4
cdr3_aa: CASSLVSGEQAFF
cdr3_nt: TGTGCCAGCAGCTTGGTCTCAGGGGAGCAAGCTTTCTTT

j_call: TRBJ2-1
clone_size: few
d_call: .
v_call: TRBV15
cdr3_aa: CATSRDNYNEQFF
cdr3_nt: TGTGCCACCAGCAGAGATAACTACAATGAGCAGTTCTTC

j_call: TRBJ2-2
clone_size: once
d_call: .
v_call: TRBV13
cdr3_aa: CASSSIRGTGELFF
cdr3_nt: TGTGCCAGCAGCTCGATCAGGGGAACCGGGGAGCTGTTTTTT

j_call: TRBJ1-2
clone_size: .
d_call: TRBD1
v_call: TRBV2
cdr3_aa: CARTGEGGYTF
cdr3_nt: TGTGCCAGGACAGGGGAAGGTGGCTACACCTTC